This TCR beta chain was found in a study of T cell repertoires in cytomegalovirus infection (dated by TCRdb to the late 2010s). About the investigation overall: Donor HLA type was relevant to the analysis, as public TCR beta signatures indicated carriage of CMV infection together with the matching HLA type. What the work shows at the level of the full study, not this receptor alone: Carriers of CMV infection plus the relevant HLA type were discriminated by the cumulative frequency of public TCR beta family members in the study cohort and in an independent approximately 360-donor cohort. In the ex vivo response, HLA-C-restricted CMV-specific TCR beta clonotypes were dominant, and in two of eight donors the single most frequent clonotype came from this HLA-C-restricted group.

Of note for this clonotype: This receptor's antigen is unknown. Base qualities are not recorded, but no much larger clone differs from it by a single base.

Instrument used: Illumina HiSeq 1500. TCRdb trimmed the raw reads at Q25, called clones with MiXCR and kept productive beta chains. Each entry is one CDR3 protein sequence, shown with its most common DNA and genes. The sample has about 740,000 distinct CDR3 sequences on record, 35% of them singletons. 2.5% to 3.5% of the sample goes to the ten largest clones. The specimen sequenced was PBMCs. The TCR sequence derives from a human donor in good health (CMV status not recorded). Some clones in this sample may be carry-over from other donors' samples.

The nucleotide sequence is given as TGTGCCAGCAGCCGGGTTAGCGGGGGAGCGGAGACCCAGTACTTC. The encoded protein is CASSRVSGGAETQYF. The rearranged segments are TRBV5-4 and TRBJ2-5, and TRBD2 aligns with 9 junction nucleotides. The CDR3 sequence holds 15 residues, the cysteine and phenylalanine included. Just CDR3 DNA is preserved here, 45 bases in frame from base 1. V is cut back by 4 bases and J by 5 bases, with 9 bases in the junction unmatched. Reading the germline V gene (reference sequence) gives CDR1 SGHNT and CDR2 YYREEE.